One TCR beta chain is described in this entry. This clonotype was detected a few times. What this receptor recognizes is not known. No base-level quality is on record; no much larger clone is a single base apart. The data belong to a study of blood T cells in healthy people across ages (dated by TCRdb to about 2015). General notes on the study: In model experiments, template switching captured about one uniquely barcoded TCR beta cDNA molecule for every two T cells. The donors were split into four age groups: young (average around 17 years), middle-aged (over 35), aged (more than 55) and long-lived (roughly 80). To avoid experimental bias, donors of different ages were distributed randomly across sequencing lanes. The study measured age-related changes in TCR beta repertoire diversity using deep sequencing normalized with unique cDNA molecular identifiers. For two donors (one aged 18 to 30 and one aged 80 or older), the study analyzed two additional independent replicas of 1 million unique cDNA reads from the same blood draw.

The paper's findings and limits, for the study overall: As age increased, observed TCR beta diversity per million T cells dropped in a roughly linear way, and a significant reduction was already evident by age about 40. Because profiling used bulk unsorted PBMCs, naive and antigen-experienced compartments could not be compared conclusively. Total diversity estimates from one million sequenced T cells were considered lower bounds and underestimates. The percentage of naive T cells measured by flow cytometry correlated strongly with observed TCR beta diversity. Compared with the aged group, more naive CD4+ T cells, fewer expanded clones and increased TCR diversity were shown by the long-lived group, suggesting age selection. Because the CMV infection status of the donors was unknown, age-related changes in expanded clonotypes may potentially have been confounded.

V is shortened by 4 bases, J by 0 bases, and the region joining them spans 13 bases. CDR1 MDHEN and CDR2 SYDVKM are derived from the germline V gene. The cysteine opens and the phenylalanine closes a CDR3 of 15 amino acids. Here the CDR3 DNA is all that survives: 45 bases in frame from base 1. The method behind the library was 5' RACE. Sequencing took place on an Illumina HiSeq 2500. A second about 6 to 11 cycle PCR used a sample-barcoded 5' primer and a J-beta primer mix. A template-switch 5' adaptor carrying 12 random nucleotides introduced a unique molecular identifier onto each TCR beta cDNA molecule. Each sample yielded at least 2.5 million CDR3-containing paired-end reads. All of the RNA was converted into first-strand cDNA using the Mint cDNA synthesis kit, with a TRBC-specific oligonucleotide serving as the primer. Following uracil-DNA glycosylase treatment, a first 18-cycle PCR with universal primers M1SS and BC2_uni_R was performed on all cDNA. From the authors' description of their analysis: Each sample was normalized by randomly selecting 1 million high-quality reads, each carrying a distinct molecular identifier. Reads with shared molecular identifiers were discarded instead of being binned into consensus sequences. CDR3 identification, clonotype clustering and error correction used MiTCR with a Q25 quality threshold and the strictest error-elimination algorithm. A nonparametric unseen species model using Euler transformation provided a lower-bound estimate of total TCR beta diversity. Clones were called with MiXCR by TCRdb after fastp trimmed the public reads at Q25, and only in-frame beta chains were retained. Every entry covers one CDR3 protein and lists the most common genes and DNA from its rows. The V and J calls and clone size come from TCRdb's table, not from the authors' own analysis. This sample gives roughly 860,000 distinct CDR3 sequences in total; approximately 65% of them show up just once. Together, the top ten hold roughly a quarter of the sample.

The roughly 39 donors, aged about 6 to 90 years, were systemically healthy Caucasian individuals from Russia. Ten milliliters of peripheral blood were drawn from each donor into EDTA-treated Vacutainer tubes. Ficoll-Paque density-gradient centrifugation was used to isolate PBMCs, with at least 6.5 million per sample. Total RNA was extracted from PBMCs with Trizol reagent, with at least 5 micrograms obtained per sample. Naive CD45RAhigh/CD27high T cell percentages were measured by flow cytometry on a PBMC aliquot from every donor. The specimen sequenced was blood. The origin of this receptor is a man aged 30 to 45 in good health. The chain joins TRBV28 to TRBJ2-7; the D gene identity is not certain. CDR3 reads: CASSSPGANSYEQYF. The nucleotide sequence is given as TGTGCCAGCAGTTCCCCGGGCGCAAACTCCTACGAGCAGTACTTC.